Following are 30 T cell receptor beta chains from one sample sequenced in a study of response to subunit inactivated influenza vaccine. MiXCR, run by TCRdb on the RT-PCR reads, gives a single entry per CDR3 protein. The table has about 160,000 distinct CDR3 sequences, around 10% seen once; the top ten hold about a third. This specimen was CD8+ T cells sorted from PBMCs, taken less than 30 months after vaccination. All receptors come from a man between 50 and 69 years old who received an inactivated influenza vaccine.

This clonotype was seen many times. This chain uses TRBV15 with TRBJ2-4; possibly TRBD1 or TRBD2 for D (5 bases each). Germline V lookup: CDR1 LNHNV, CDR2 YYDKDF (reference sequence). The CDR3 is 17 amino acids. The ends were cut back, 0 bases at V and 1 base at J, with 13 bases in the middle. The CDR3 protein is CATSRDRGISAKNIQYF. The CDR3 bases are TGTGCCACCAGCAGAGATCGGGGCATATCGGCCAAAAACATTCAGTACTTC.

The table lists this clonotype with a few counts. The rearrangement links TRBV4-3 to TRBJ2-2, with TRBD2 identical over 11 bases. The CDR3 loop spans 19 amino acids. Germline CDR1 and CDR2: LGHNA and YSLEER. After removal of 0 bases from V and 3 bases from J, the junction contained 9 bases not matched to a gene. The CDR3 is CASSQDNLAGGSDTGELFF. The CDR3, as DNA: TGCGCCAGCAGCCAAGATAATCTAGCGGGGGGTTCGGACACCGGGGAGCTGTTTTTT.

The chain employs TRBV20-1 and TRBJ2-7; 9 positions match TRBD2. Germline assignment: CDR1 DFQATT and CDR2 SNEGSKA (reference sequence). J was trimmed by 3 bases and V by 6 bases; bases with no gene match: 12. This CDR3 comprises 15 residues. The CDR3 region is CSASPSGGTFYEQYF. The CDR3 DNA reads TGCAGTGCAAGCCCAAGCGGGGGGACTTTCTACGAGCAGTACTTC.

V and J are TRBV20-1 and TRBJ2-7; 10 nucleotides match TRBD1. Trimming at V came to 2 bases and at J to 3 bases, leaving 22 bases not matched to a gene. This CDR3 is 20 amino acids long. Germline loops: CDR1 DFQATT, CDR2 SNEGSKA (reference sequence). The DNA of the CDR3 is TGCAGTGCTAGACTCCTAGGAGGGACAGGGGTGAGGCGGGACTACTACGAGCAGTACTTC. Translated, it gives CSARLLGGTGVRRDYYEQYF.

This clonotype came up a few times. The chain uses TRBV7-8 and TRBJ2-3; the match to TRBD1 covers 7 bases. In germline, CDR1 is SGHVS, CDR2 FQNEAQ. V lost 3 bases and J lost 1; bases outside the gene matches: 4. The CDR3 consists of 15 residues. The CDR3 DNA is TGTGCCAGCAGCTTGACAGGGTGGGGCACAGATACGCAGTATTTT. Encoded protein: CASSLTGWGTDTQYF.

The rearrangement uses TRBV6-1 and TRBJ2-6; 10 nucleotides match TRBD1. The CDR3 is made up of 17 amino acids. V lost 6 bases to trimming and J lost 0 bases; unmatched junction nucleotides: 5. Looked up from germline, CDR1 is MNHNS and CDR2 is SASEGT. The CDR3 nucleotides read TGTGCCAGCAGCGGGACAGGGGCCTCCTCTGGGGCCAACGTCCTGACTTTC. Its translation is CASSGTGASSGANVLTF.

The rearrangement joins TRBV3-1 to TRBJ2-1, with D possibly TRBD2 on 5 matching bases. CDR1 LGHDT and CDR2 YNNKEL come from the germline V gene (reference sequence). The CDR3 covers 17 residues. The germline V and J ends were trimmed by 4 bases and 4 bases, with 20 bases remaining between them. The CDR3 reads CASSPIFDYGGYNEQFF. CDR3 bases: TGTGCCAGCAGCCCGATCTTTGACTACGGTGGGTACAATGAGCAGTTCTTC.

V and J are TRBV15 and TRBJ2-3; D remains ambiguous. The V end was cut by 1 base, the J end by 4 bases, with 12 bases between. The V gene's germline CDR1 is LNHNV and CDR2 YYDKDF (reference sequence). The length of the CDR3 is 15 residues. The CDR3 DNA is TGTGCCACCAGCAGAGTGGGGATCGGAGCAGATACGCAGTATTTT. Protein sequence: CATSRVGIGADTQYF.

This clonotype was recorded at least ten times. V usage is TRBV6-4 and J usage is TRBJ2-2; D remains unclear. Per germline, CDR1 MRHNA and CDR2 SNTAGT. This CDR3 has 13 amino acids. The V and J ends lost 2 bases and 5 bases respectively, with 6 bases between them. The CDR3 region has the DNA TGTGCCAGCAGTGACCAGCCTACCGGGGAGCTGTTTTTT. The encoded protein is CASSDQPTGELFF.

The chain joins TRBV10-3 to TRBJ2-1; 16 bases fit TRBD2. CDR1 is ENHRY, CDR2 SYGVKD, per germline. The ends lost 6 bases at V and 4 bases at J; junction bases unmatched: 3. The CDR3 runs 16 residues. CDR3 protein: CAISGTSGGAYNEQFF. The DNA for the CDR3 is TGTGCCATCAGCGGGACTAGCGGGGGGGCTTACAATGAGCAGTTCTTC.

The genes are TRBV7-9 and TRBJ2-3, with 9 nucleotides matching TRBD1. V was clipped by 5 bases and J by 5 bases; unmatched bases: 8. CDR3 length equals 15 residues. Germline values: CDR1 SEHNR, CDR2 FQNEAQ (reference sequence). The CDR3 here is CASSPSGQGIDTQYF. In nucleotides, the CDR3 is TGTGCCAGCAGCCCTTCGGGACAGGGAATAGATACGCAGTATTTT.

V gene TRBV11-2 combines with J gene TRBJ2-1; 12 positions agree with TRBD2. The junction had 9 bases not matched to a gene; V was cut back by 5 bases and J by 4 bases. This CDR3 has 17 residues. The germline gives CDR1 SGHAT, CDR2 FQNNGV. Here the CDR3 DNA reads TGTGCCAGCAGCCAACTAGCGGGGGGCTTCCTTTACAATGAGCAGTTCTTC. Protein sequence: CASSQLAGGFLYNEQFF.

In its sample, this clonotype was seen a few times. The gene calls are TRBV27 and TRBJ2-5; 10 nucleotides match TRBD1. The ends lost 4 bases at V and 4 bases at J; junction bases unmatched: 3. The CDR3 is 14 residues long. Germline CDR1 and CDR2: MNHEY and SMNVEV (reference sequence). This CDR3 is CASSSTGGGETQYF. The CDR3 DNA sequence: TGTGCCAGCAGTTCGACAGGGGGCGGAGAGACCCAGTACTTC.

The rearrangement uses TRBV6-6 and TRBJ1-5; D is possibly TRBD1 (5 bases). V lost 6 bases and J lost 8, with 14 bases in between. The germline gives CDR1 MNHNY, CDR2 SVGAGI (reference sequence). The CDR3 consists of 13 residues. As DNA, the CDR3 is TGTGCCAGCAGCGGAGCCAGGGTTGAGCCCCAGCATTTT. It translates to CASSGARVEPQHF.

The rearrangement links TRBV27 to TRBJ2-3; the match to TRBD2 covers 8 bases. The CDR3 loop spans 17 amino acids. The ends lost 0 bases at V and 2 bases at J; junction bases unmatched: 7. CDR1 is MNHEY and CDR2 is SMNVEV in the germline V gene (reference sequence). The CDR3 reads CASSLSSSGGHTDTQYF. DNA of the CDR3: TGTGCCAGCAGTTTATCATCCAGCGGGGGTCACACAGATACGCAGTATTTT.

A few counts support this clonotype. The chain employs TRBV7-9 and TRBJ2-1; 8 bases line up with TRBD2. In germline, CDR1 is SEHNR, CDR2 FQNEAQ (reference sequence). This CDR3 has 15 residues. V shed 3 bases and J 4 bases; nucleotides not matched to a gene: 5. CDR3 sequence reads: CASSFGGRFYNEQFF. The CDR3 DNA reads as TGTGCCAGCAGCTTTGGCGGGAGGTTTTACAATGAGCAGTTCTTC.

This chain joins TRBV6-6 and TRBJ1-1; no clear D gene. Per the germline V gene, CDR1 is MNHNY and CDR2 is SVGAGI (reference sequence). The CDR3 length is 13 residues. Trimming pared 5 bases from V and 7 bases from J, leaving 14 bases between. CDR3 residues: CASSPGGMGEAFF. The CDR3 DNA follows: TGTGCCAGCAGTCCCGGAGGGATGGGTGAAGCTTTCTTT.

At least ten counts were recorded for this clonotype. The CDR3 sequence: CSARGTTQETQYF. The CDR3 DNA follows: TGCAGTGCTAGGGGGACCACGCAAGAGACCCAGTACTTC. V and J are TRBV20-1 and TRBJ2-5; D is possibly TRBD1 or TRBD2 (5 bases each). V lost 3 bases to trimming and J lost 2 bases, with 10 bases between them. Germline assignment: CDR1 DFQATT and CDR2 SNEGSKA (reference sequence). The CDR3 contains 13 residues.

The chain joins TRBV4-1 to TRBJ2-2; 7 nucleotides line up with TRBD2. J was trimmed by 4 bases and V by 0 bases; bases with no gene match: 5. The CDR3 runs to 16 residues. Germline values: CDR1 MGHRA, CDR2 YSYEKL. The CDR3: CASSQEASGFTGELFF. The CDR3 DNA is TGCGCCAGCAGCCAAGAGGCTAGCGGTTTCACCGGGGAGCTGTTTTTT.

The chain employs TRBV9 and TRBJ1-2; the D is unclear. CDR1 is SGDLS, CDR2 YYNGEE, per germline. The germline V and J ends were trimmed by 0 bases and 0 bases, with 9 bases remaining between them. This CDR3 is 15 amino acids long. In DNA form, the CDR3 reads TGTGCCAGCAGCGTAGAGGGAGGAACTAACTATGGCTACACCTTC. Its translation is CASSVEGGTNYGYTF. The full variable domain, rest sourced from reference TRBV9 and TRBJ1-2, is DSGVTQTPKHLITATGQRVTLRCSPRSGDLSVYWYQQSLDQGLQFLIQYYNGEERAKGNILERFSAQQFPDLHSELNLSSLELGDSALYFCASSVEGGTNYGYTFGSGTRLTVV.

As for this clonotype: Since a much larger clone is just one base distant, this may be a read error. This chain joins TRBV4-3 and TRBJ2-2; D may be TRBD2 (6 bases). This CDR3 region has 13 residues. Germline CDR1 is LGHNA and CDR2 is YSLEER. The CDR3 nucleotides read TGCGCCAGCAGCTCGTTTGTGGGCGGGGAGCTGGTTTTT. Its translation: CASSSFVGGELVF.

V and J are TRBV28 and TRBJ2-1; TRBD2 matches 7 bases. J was trimmed by 6 bases and V by 1 base; bases with no gene match: 6. The CDR3 is made up of 15 amino acids. CDR1 MDHEN and CDR2 SYDVKM come from the germline V gene. CDR3 coding DNA: TGTGCCAGCAGTTTATCGGCCCTAGCGGTCAATGAGCAGTTCTTC. Translation gives CASSLSALAVNEQFF.

The rearrangement uses TRBV4-2 and TRBJ2-1; D gene unclear. This CDR3 contains 15 residues. Per germline, CDR1 LGHNA and CDR2 YNFKEQ. V was trimmed by 0 bases and J by 5 bases, leaving 11 bases between them. CDR3 amino acids: CASSQDSEGNNEQFF. The CDR3 DNA sequence: TGTGCCAGCAGCCAAGATTCGGAAGGGAACAATGAGCAGTTCTTC.

The chain combines TRBV7-8 with TRBJ2-7, with 10 positions matching TRBD2. V shed 6 bases, J shed 6 bases, and the junction held 2 bases outside the gene matches. The germline V gene encodes CDR1 SGHVS and CDR2 FQNEAQ. CDR3 length: 12 residues. The chain's CDR3 is CASSSGGFEQYF. The CDR3 DNA reads TGTGCCAGCAGTAGCGGGGGGTTCGAGCAGTACTTC.

The rearrangement links TRBV20-1 to TRBJ2-1; TRBD2 aligns across 15 bases. Per the germline V gene, CDR1 is DFQATT and CDR2 is SNEGSKA (reference sequence). This CDR3 is built from 16 residues. The ends lost 4 bases at V and 7 bases at J; junction bases unmatched: 8. This chain's CDR3 is CSAIGLAGGPENEQFF. The CDR3 DNA sequence: TGCAGTGCTATTGGACTAGCGGGAGGGCCGGAAAATGAGCAGTTCTTC.

The CDR3 nucleotides read TGTGCCACCGCCTCGGGGAGCTCCTACGAGCAGTACTTC. Translation gives CATASGSSYEQYF. J is TRBJ2-7 and V is TRBV15, with a weak D call TRBD2 (5 bases). The CDR3 is made up of 13 amino acids. Germline V CDR1 and CDR2: LNHNV, YYDKDF (reference sequence). The V end was cut by 8 bases, the J end by 0 bases, with 11 bases between.

This clonotype ranks as medium-sized. V gene TRBV11-1 combines with J gene TRBJ2-1, with 8 bases aligning to TRBD2. The J segment lost 5 bases and the V segment lost 1 base, leaving 4 bases of the junction unmatched. This CDR3 is built from 15 residues. Germline V gene sequence: CDR1 SGHAT, CDR2 FQDESV (reference sequence). CDR3 nucleotide sequence: TGTGCCAGCAGCTTAGGACTAGCGAACCACAATGAGCAGTTCTTC. The encoded protein is CASSLGLANHNEQFF.

CDR3 sequence reads: CASSFFPSVTDTQYF. The CDR3 DNA follows: TGTGCCAGCAGTTTTTTCCCATCCGTCACAGATACGCAGTATTTT. J is TRBJ2-3 and V is TRBV28; unclear D gene. Germline V CDR1 and CDR2: MDHEN, SYDVKM. The CDR3 has 15 residues. The ends were cut back, 3 bases at V and 2 bases at J, with 12 bases in the middle.

This clonotype has only a few counts. The chain joins TRBV3-1 to TRBJ2-7; 7 nucleotides line up with TRBD2. V gave up 0 bases and J gave up 3 bases; unmatched junction bases: 11. CDR1 and CDR2 (germline): LGHDT, YNNKEL (reference sequence). The CDR3 consists of 17 residues. This CDR3 is CASSQDRLANFYYEQYF. Here the CDR3 DNA reads TGTGCCAGCAGCCAAGATAGACTAGCCAACTTCTACTACGAGCAGTACTTC.

This clonotype was seen a few times. The chain recombines TRBV2 with TRBJ1-1; 11 bases agree with TRBD1. V gave up 8 bases and J gave up 1 base; unmatched junction bases: 3. The length of the CDR3 is 14 residues. CDR1 SNHLY and CDR2 FYNNEI come from the germline V gene. The CDR3 DNA follows: TGTGCCAGCGCCGGGACAGGGGGGAACACTGAAGCTTTCTTT. Translating it yields CASAGTGGNTEAFF.